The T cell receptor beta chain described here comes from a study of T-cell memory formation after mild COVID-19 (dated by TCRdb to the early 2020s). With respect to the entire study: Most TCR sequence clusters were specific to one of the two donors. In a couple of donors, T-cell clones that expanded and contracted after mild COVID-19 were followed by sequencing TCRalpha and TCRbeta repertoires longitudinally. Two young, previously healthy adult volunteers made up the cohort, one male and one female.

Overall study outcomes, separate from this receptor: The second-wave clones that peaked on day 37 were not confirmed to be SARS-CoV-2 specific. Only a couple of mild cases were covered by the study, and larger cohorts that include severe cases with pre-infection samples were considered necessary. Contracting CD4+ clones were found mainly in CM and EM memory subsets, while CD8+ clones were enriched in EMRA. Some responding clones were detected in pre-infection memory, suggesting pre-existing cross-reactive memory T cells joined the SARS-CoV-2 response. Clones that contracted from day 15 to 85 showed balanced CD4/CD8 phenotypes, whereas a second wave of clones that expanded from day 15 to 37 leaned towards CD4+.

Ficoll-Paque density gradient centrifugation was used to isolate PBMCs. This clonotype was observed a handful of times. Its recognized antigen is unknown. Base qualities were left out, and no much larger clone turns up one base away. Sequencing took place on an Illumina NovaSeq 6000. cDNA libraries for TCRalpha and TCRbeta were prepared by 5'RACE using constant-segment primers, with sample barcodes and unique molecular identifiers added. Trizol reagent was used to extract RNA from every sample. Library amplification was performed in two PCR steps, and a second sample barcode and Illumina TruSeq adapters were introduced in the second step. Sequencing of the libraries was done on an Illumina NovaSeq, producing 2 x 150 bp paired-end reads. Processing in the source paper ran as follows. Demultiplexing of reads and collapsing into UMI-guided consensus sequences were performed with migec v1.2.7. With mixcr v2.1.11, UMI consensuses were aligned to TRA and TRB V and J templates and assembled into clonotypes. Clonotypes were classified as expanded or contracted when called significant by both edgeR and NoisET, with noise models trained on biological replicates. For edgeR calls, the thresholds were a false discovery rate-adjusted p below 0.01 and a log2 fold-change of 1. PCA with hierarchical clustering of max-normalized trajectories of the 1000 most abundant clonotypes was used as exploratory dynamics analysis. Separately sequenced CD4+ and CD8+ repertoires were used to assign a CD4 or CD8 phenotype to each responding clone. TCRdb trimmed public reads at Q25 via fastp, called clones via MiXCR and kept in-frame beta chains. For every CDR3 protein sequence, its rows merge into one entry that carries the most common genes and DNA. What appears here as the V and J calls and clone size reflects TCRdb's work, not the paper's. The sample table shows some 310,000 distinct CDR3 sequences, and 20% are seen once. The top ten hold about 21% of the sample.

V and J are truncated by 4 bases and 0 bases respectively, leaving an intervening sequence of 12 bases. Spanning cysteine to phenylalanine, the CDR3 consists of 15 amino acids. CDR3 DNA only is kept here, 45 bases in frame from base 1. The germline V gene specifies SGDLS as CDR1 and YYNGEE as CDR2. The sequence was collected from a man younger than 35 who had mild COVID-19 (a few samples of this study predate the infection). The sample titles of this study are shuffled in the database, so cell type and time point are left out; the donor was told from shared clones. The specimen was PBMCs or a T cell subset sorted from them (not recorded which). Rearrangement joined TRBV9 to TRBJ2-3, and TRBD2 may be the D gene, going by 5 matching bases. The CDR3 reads CASSPRTGSTDTQYF. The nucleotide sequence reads TGTGCCAGCAGCCCTCGGACGGGAAGCACAGATACGCAGTATTTT. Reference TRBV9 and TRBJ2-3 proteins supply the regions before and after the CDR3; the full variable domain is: DSGVTQTPKHLITATGQRVTLRCSPRSGDLSVYWYQQSLDQGLQFLIQYYNGEERAKGNILERFSAQQFPDLHSELNLSSLELGDSALYFCASSPRTGSTDTQYFGPGTRLTVL.